This TCR beta chain was captured by sequencing in a study of chemoradiotherapy in HPV16-positive cancers. Study details: A couple of HPV16-positive patients' cells yielded candidate HPV-specific clones and common motifs.

General study results and limits: Functional assays defining HPV-specific T cells used only a couple of HPV16-positive patients. Candidate HPV-specific clones and E7-related TCR motifs grew in tumor during treatment. For HPV16-positive patients, expanding HPV-responsive T cells associated with longer recurrence-free survival.

Clones were sequenced by immunoSEQ multiplex PCR, and TCRdb holds only the in-frame ones, with some missing. The sample yields about 21,000 clones, around 87% seen once. Germline V CDR1 and CDR2: MDHEN, SYDVKM. There are 14 residues in the CDR3. V gave up 8 bases and J gave up 5 bases, with 19 bases separating them. With regard to this clone: Its antigen remains unknown.

The source is a human donor with HPV-associated anogenital cancer. V and J are TRBV28 and TRBJ2-7; D might be TRBD1 (7 bases). This specimen was blood, taken from a patient who underwent chemoradiotherapy. DNA of the CDR3: TGTGCCAGCTTGGAGGGGGCGAAATCGAACGAGCAGTACTTC. It translates to CASLEGAKSNEQYF.